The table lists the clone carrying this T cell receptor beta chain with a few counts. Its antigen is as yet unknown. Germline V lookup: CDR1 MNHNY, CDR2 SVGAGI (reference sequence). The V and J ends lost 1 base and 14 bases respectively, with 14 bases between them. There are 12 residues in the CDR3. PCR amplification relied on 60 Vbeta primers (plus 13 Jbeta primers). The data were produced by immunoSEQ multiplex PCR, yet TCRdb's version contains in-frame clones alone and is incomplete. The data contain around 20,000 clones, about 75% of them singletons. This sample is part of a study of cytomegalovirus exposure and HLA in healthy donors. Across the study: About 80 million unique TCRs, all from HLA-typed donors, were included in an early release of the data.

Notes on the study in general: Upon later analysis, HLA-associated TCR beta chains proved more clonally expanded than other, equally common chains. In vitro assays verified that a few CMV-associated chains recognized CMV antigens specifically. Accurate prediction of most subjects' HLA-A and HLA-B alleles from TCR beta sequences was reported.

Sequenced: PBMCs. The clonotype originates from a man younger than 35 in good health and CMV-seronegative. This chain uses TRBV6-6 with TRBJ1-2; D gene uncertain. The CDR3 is CASSYWAGSFTF. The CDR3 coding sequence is TGTGCCAGCAGTTACTGGGCAGGTTCTTTTACCTTC.